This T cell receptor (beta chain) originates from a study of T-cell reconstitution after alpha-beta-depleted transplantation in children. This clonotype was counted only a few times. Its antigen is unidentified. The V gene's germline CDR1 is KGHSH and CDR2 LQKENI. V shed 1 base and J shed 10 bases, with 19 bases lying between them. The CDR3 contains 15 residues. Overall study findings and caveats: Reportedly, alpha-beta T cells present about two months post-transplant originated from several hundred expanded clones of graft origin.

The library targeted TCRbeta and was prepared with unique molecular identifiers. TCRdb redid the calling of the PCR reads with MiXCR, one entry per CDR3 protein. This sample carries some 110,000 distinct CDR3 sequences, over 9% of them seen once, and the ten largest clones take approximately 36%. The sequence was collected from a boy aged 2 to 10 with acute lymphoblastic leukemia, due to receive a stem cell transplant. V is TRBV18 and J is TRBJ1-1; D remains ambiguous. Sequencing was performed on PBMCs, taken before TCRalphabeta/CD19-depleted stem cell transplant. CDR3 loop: CASSPLEFRGIGAFF. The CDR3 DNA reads TGTGCCAGCTCACCACTTGAATTTCGAGGGATAGGAGCTTTCTTT.